This is a list of T cell receptor beta chains from one sample in a study of T cells in Graves' hyperthyroidism and ophthalmopathy. MiXCR, run by TCRdb on the multiplex PCR reads, gives a single entry per CDR3 protein. The top ten hold around 17% of the sample, which has around 520,000 distinct CDR3 sequences, around 15% seen once. The sequencing input was blood. The receptors originated from a woman aged 18-30 years with Graves' hyperthyroidism. Each CDR3 is given without its conserved first and last residue.

v_call: TRBV7-9
j_call: TRBJ2-7
cdr3_aa: ASSTVAEAYEQY

v_call: TRBV7-9
j_call: TRBJ2-5
cdr3_aa: ASSLAAGVETQY

v_call: TRBV5-1
j_call: TRBJ1-6
cdr3_aa: ASSPSRGQIYNSPLH

v_call: TRBV5-1
j_call: TRBJ2-5
cdr3_aa: ASDMGQGQETQY

v_call: TRBV4-1
j_call: TRBJ1-2
cdr3_aa: ASSQDLLSDSPKRDGYT

v_call: TRBV5-6
j_call: TRBJ1-3
cdr3_aa: ASSLLGTTGNTIY

v_call: TRBV9
j_call: TRBJ2-1
cdr3_aa: ASSVGWTLYNEQF

v_call: TRBV14
j_call: TRBJ1-1
cdr3_aa: ASSHLQIEAF

v_call: TRBV7-3
j_call: TRBJ2-1
cdr3_aa: ASSPSGTSGANEQF

v_call: TRBV11-2
j_call: TRBJ2-3
cdr3_aa: ASSLYAGPDTQY

v_call: TRBV5-6
j_call: TRBJ2-2
cdr3_aa: ASSPSRWDAGELF

v_call: TRBV14
j_call: TRBJ2-7
cdr3_aa: ASSQGRREGYEQY

v_call: TRBV12-3/TRBV12-4
j_call: TRBJ1-2
cdr3_aa: ASRILRGDYGYT

v_call: TRBV12-5
j_call: TRBJ2-1
cdr3_aa: ASGLDRNRVLQF